Listed below are T cell receptor beta chains from one sample, sequenced in a study of CXCR3-negative and CXCR3-positive naive CD8 T cells. From its re-call of the 5' RACE reads, TCRdb lists each CDR3 protein once, without DNA. This sample carries tens of thousands of distinct CDR3 sequences, with around 9.6% going to the ten biggest clones. The sequenced sample was memory CD8+ T cells from blood. All receptors come from a human donor in good health. Some clones in this sample may be carry-over from other donors' samples. CDR3s include the opening cysteine and the closing phenylalanine or tryptophan. Only some rows state a clone size, as once, few, many or a class for expanded clones.

v_call: TRBV7-2
j_call: TRBJ2-3
clone_size: .
cdr3_aa: CASSLGLRTDTQYF

v_call: TRBV7-8
j_call: TRBJ2-7
clone_size: .
cdr3_aa: CASSLTGDPTYEQYF

v_call: TRBV4-3
j_call: TRBJ1-2
clone_size: .
cdr3_aa: CASSQYVLLPDNYGYTF

v_call: TRBV6-5
j_call: TRBJ2-1
clone_size: .
cdr3_aa: CASSFTSGGVFQRSNEQFF

v_call: TRBV15
j_call: TRBJ2-1
clone_size: .
cdr3_aa: CATSAQREDISYNEQFF

v_call: TRBV20-1
j_call: TRBJ1-2
clone_size: .
cdr3_aa: CSARAGGPKDYGYTF

v_call: TRBV6-2/TRBV6-3
j_call: TRBJ2-1
clone_size: .
cdr3_aa: CAAGVGGGYNEQFF

v_call: TRBV5-1
j_call: TRBJ1-2
clone_size: .
cdr3_aa: CASSLIGPGDYGYTF

v_call: TRBV6-6
j_call: TRBJ1-1
clone_size: medium-sized
cdr3_aa: CASSYRVVRIMNTEAFF

v_call: TRBV12-3/TRBV12-4
j_call: TRBJ1-2
clone_size: .
cdr3_aa: CASWTANYGYTF

v_call: TRBV27
j_call: TRBJ1-6
clone_size: .
cdr3_aa: CASSAGQGADDSPLHF

v_call: TRBV25-1
j_call: TRBJ1-2
clone_size: .
cdr3_aa: CASSEWAGDGYTF

v_call: TRBV20-1
j_call: TRBJ2-3
clone_size: .
cdr3_aa: CSARGLLSTDTQYF

v_call: TRBV20-1
j_call: TRBJ2-7
clone_size: .
cdr3_aa: CSARDGMAATYEQYF

v_call: TRBV6-5
j_call: TRBJ2-1
clone_size: .
cdr3_aa: CASSYLSGDSYNEQFF

v_call: TRBV29-1
j_call: TRBJ2-7
clone_size: .
cdr3_aa: CSVIGRQGVEYEQYF

v_call: TRBV20-1
j_call: TRBJ2-1
clone_size: medium-sized
cdr3_aa: CSARLGTSGGYTEQFF

v_call: TRBV28
j_call: TRBJ2-7
clone_size: .
cdr3_aa: CASSSDYEQYF

v_call: TRBV6-6
j_call: TRBJ1-2
clone_size: .
cdr3_aa: CASHYKGPGSANYGYTF

v_call: TRBV20-1
j_call: TRBJ2-1
clone_size: .
cdr3_aa: CSASWTSGGLDYNEQFF

v_call: TRBV6-2/TRBV6-3
j_call: TRBJ1-1
clone_size: medium-sized
cdr3_aa: CASSYPGQGPTEAFF

v_call: TRBV7-9
j_call: TRBJ1-5
clone_size: .
cdr3_aa: CASSLGADRGNQPQHF

v_call: TRBV6-2/TRBV6-3
j_call: TRBJ2-5
clone_size: medium-sized
cdr3_aa: CASSYSPASGEDQETQYF

v_call: TRBV10-3
j_call: TRBJ2-4
clone_size: .
cdr3_aa: CAISESDRGAKNIQYF

v_call: TRBV27
j_call: TRBJ2-3
clone_size: .
cdr3_aa: CASSPTGQGRGTQYF

v_call: TRBV6-2/TRBV6-3
j_call: TRBJ2-1
clone_size: .
cdr3_aa: CASSTGLAWVNEQFF

v_call: TRBV10-3
j_call: TRBJ2-7
clone_size: .
cdr3_aa: CAISEGDGPYEQYF

v_call: TRBV29-1
j_call: TRBJ2-6
clone_size: .
cdr3_aa: CSVEDRAGSYSGANVLTF

v_call: TRBV15
j_call: TRBJ2-2
clone_size: .
cdr3_aa: CATSTGPPGSGELFF

v_call: TRBV7-2
j_call: TRBJ2-5
clone_size: .
cdr3_aa: CASSFGLAGAETQYF

v_call: TRBV6-5
j_call: TRBJ1-1
clone_size: .
cdr3_aa: CASSYMRENTEAFF

v_call: TRBV7-9
j_call: TRBJ2-2
clone_size: .
cdr3_aa: CASSFGTNTGELFF

v_call: TRBV20-1
j_call: TRBJ2-1
clone_size: .
cdr3_aa: CSAIPDRGLNEQFF

v_call: TRBV6-1
j_call: TRBJ2-1
clone_size: .
cdr3_aa: CASSDRTGEYNEQFF

v_call: TRBV29-1
j_call: TRBJ2-7
clone_size: .
cdr3_aa: CSVEERGQGIYEQYF

v_call: TRBV27
j_call: TRBJ1-1
clone_size: .
cdr3_aa: CASSPLTGDTEAFF

v_call: TRBV9
j_call: TRBJ2-7
clone_size: .
cdr3_aa: CASSVGSGPLSYEQYF

v_call: TRBV25-1
j_call: TRBJ1-2
clone_size: .
cdr3_aa: CASSVEGFGYGYTF

v_call: TRBV6-2/TRBV6-3
j_call: TRBJ1-5
clone_size: .
cdr3_aa: CASSKPGEINQPQHF

v_call: TRBV29-1
j_call: TRBJ2-3
clone_size: .
cdr3_aa: CSAGGGGTDTQYF

v_call: TRBV5-8
j_call: TRBJ2-7
clone_size: .
cdr3_aa: CASSPKTDWYHEQYF

v_call: TRBV6-5
j_call: TRBJ1-2
clone_size: .
cdr3_aa: CASLLPETPYGYTF

v_call: TRBV12-3/TRBV12-4
j_call: TRBJ1-2
clone_size: .
cdr3_aa: CASSPSDSYGYTF

v_call: TRBV4-1
j_call: TRBJ2-7
clone_size: .
cdr3_aa: CASSQVDRGTLYEQYF

v_call: TRBV11-3
j_call: TRBJ1-1
clone_size: medium-sized
cdr3_aa: CASSHRDMNTEAFF

v_call: TRBV7-3
j_call: TRBJ2-1
clone_size: .
cdr3_aa: CASSPRAGGYNEQFF

v_call: TRBV6-2/TRBV6-3
j_call: TRBJ2-1
clone_size: .
cdr3_aa: CASSLGGSYNEQFF

v_call: TRBV29-1
j_call: TRBJ2-7
clone_size: .
cdr3_aa: CSVEGVRDREDEQYF

v_call: TRBV7-9
j_call: TRBJ1-2
clone_size: .
cdr3_aa: CASSYKTAYGYTF

v_call: TRBV12-3/TRBV12-4
j_call: TRBJ2-7
clone_size: medium-sized
cdr3_aa: CASSLGYYEQYF

v_call: TRBV28
j_call: TRBJ2-3
clone_size: .
cdr3_aa: CASSLGHPDTQYF

v_call: TRBV12-3/TRBV12-4
j_call: TRBJ2-7
clone_size: .
cdr3_aa: CASSSAQSGRYEQYF